A single sample gave rise to the 24 T cell receptor beta chains below, sequenced in a study of T cell responses to AZD1222 COVID-19 vaccine. Sequencing was performed with immunoSEQ multiplex PCR; in TCRdb, only in-frame clones are kept and a portion is missing. The repertoire has 65,000 to 80,000 clones, about nine tenths of them found once; the top ten carry roughly 24%. The starting material was peripheral blood, obtained on day 0 of AZD1222 vaccination. These receptors came from an adult in good health.

The chain uses TRBV7-8 and TRBJ1-1; a weak D match, TRBD1 (5 bases). CDR1 and CDR2 (germline): SGHVS, FQNEAQ. The CDR3 is made up of 15 amino acids. V gave up 5 bases and J gave up 0 bases, with 13 bases separating them. The CDR3 region is CASSLGTVMNTEAFF. The CDR3 coding sequence is TGTGCCAGCAGCCTTGGGACGGTGATGAACACTGAAGCTTTCTTT.

The rearrangement joins TRBV5-1 to TRBJ1-2; D unclear. V lost 0 bases and J lost 7, with 7 bases in between. Germline assignment: CDR1 SGHRS and CDR2 YFSETQ. This CDR3 is built from 12 residues. This CDR3 reads CASSLGEGGYTF. CDR3 sequence (DNA): TGCGCCAGCAGCTTGGGGGAGGGTGGCTACACCTTC.

V is TRBV5-1 and J is TRBJ1-4; D not certain. The CDR3 is made up of 15 amino acids. Trimming pared 4 bases from V and 0 bases from J, leaving 10 bases between. Germline V gene sequence: CDR1 SGHRS, CDR2 YFSETQ. In DNA form, the CDR3 reads TGCGCCAGCAGCGGGAACAGTGCAACTAATGAAAAACTGTTTTTT. Translation gives CASSGNSATNEKLFF.

This chain connects TRBV28 to TRBJ2-3; tentatively, D is TRBD1 (6 bases). Germline assignment: CDR1 MDHEN and CDR2 SYDVKM. CDR3 size: 14 residues. Deletions cut 10 bases from V and 0 bases from J, with 14 bases between. The DNA for the CDR3 is TGTGCCACCCAACAGGGTCTTAGCACAGATACGCAGTATTTT. Protein product: CATQQGLSTDTQYF.

V gene TRBV18 combines with J gene TRBJ1-4; TRBD1 might be the D (5 bases). The V gene's germline CDR1 is KGHSH and CDR2 LQKENI. Between the trimmed V and J ends, which lost 5 bases and 4 bases, there was a span of 8 bases. The CDR3 is 13 residues long. The CDR3 DNA is TGTGCCAGCTCAGGGGGATTTAATGAAAAACTGTTTTTT. Translated: CASSGGFNEKLFF.

The V gene is TRBV27, the J gene TRBJ1-4, with unresolved D. V shed 2 bases and J shed 0 bases, with 7 bases lying between them. This CDR3 comprises 15 residues. The germline gives CDR1 MNHEY, CDR2 SMNVEV (reference sequence). CDR3 nucleotide sequence: TGTGCCAGCAGTTTAGTCGGGACAACTAATGAAAAACTGTTTTTT. Amino acids: CASSLVGTTNEKLFF.

The rearrangement joins TRBV6-5 to TRBJ2-3, with D perhaps matching TRBD1 (6 bases). The length of the CDR3 is 13 residues. Looked up from germline, CDR1 is MNHEY and CDR2 is SVGAGI. V was cut by 2 bases and J by 6 bases, with 9 bases left in between. CDR3 protein: CASSYPGVDTQYF. CDR3 nucleotide sequence: TGTGCCAGCAGTTACCCAGGGGTGGATACGCAGTATTTT.

This clone was counted only a few times. The rearrangement links TRBV2 to TRBJ2-3, with D possibly called TRBD1 or TRBD2 (5 bases each). CDR3 size: 15 residues. The V end was cut by 7 bases, the J end by 3 bases, with 17 bases between. Per the germline V gene, CDR1 is SNHLY and CDR2 is FYNNEI. CDR3 protein: CASKSGRAETDTQYF. The CDR3 bases are TGTGCCAGCAAGTCGGGGCGAGCGGAGACAGATACGCAGTATTTT.

The CDR3 region is CASSTGQNYGYTF. The CDR3 bases are TGTGCCAGTAGTACGGGACAAAACTATGGCTACACCTTC. The chain combines TRBV19 with TRBJ1-2, with D possibly TRBD1 on 6 matching bases. The CDR3 length is 13 residues. Trimming shortened V by 4 bases and J by 2 bases, and 8 bases separated the two germline ends. Germline CDR1 reads LNHDA; CDR2 reads SQIVND (reference sequence).

V is TRBV6-5 and J is TRBJ2-7, with TRBD1 as a possible D gene (5 bases). This CDR3 spans 11 amino acids. Trimming took off 6 bases at V and 2 bases at J, with 5 bases between the two ends. Germline CDR1 and CDR2: MNHEY and SVGAGI. In DNA form, the CDR3 reads TGTGCCAGCAGGACAGCCTACGAGCAGTACTTC. This sequence encodes CASRTAYEQYF.

The chain uses TRBV6-4 and TRBJ1-3, with D unresolved. Trimming took 6 bases from V and 1 from J, leaving 4 bases between them. Germline V lookup: CDR1 MRHNA, CDR2 SNTAGT. This CDR3 is built from 12 residues. This chain's CDR3 is CASRLSGNTIYF. As DNA, the CDR3 is TGTGCCAGCAGGCTGTCTGGAAACACCATATATTTT.

This chain links TRBV14 with TRBJ1-2, with unresolved D. Germline V gene data show CDR1 as SGHDN and CDR2 as FVKESK. The CDR3 loop spans 14 amino acids. The V end was cut by 2 bases, the J end by 8 bases, with 15 bases between. CDR3 protein: CASSQLHHGEGYTF. For the CDR3, the DNA is TGTGCCAGCAGCCAACTACACCACGGCGAGGGCTACACCTTC.

This chain uses TRBV7-4 with TRBJ2-5, with D unclear. Germline CDR1 and CDR2: SGHVT and SQSDAQ. The length of the CDR3 is 14 residues. The germline V and J ends were trimmed by 2 bases and 6 bases, with 13 bases remaining between them. The chain's CDR3 is CASSLMLEIQTQYF. CDR3 DNA: TGTGCCAGCAGCTTAATGTTGGAGATCCAGACCCAGTACTTC.

This clone occurred a few times. The chain has TRBV7-2 and TRBJ1-2; D possibly corresponds to TRBD1 (5 bases). Germline V gene sequence: CDR1 SGHTA, CDR2 FQGNSA. CDR3 length equals 14 residues. The V end lost 5 bases, the J end lost 8 bases, and 18 bases lay between the germline ends. This CDR3 is CASSTPGLIWGYTF. The CDR3, as DNA: TGTGCCAGCAGCACCCCAGGGCTAATATGGGGCTACACCTTC.

The chain has TRBV12-3 or TRBV12-4 and TRBJ1-1; D is unclear. This CDR3 comprises 13 residues. Trimming stripped 1 base from V and 0 bases from J, with 3 bases between. CDR3 in DNA: TGTGCCAGCAGTTTAGAAATGAACACTGAAGCTTTCTTT. It codes for CASSLEMNTEAFF.

The chain couples TRBV19 to TRBJ1-3; D is ambiguous. V lost 7 bases, J lost 0 bases, and 10 bases lay in between. Germline V gene lookup returns CDR1 LNHDA and CDR2 SQIVND (reference sequence). The CDR3 sequence is 14 residues long. DNA of the CDR3: TGTGCCAGTACTAGGAGGAACTCTGGAAACACCATATATTTT. Protein product: CASTRRNSGNTIYF.

V is TRBV28 and J is TRBJ2-7, with 10 bases that match TRBD2. The germline CDR1 and CDR2 sequences are MDHEN and SYDVKM. This CDR3 has 17 amino acids. The ends lost 7 bases at V and 3 bases at J; junction bases unmatched: 15. CDR3 sequence reads: CASTQVRPSGRFYEQYF. CDR3 DNA sequence: TGTGCCAGCACCCAAGTTAGGCCTAGCGGGAGATTCTACGAGCAGTACTTC.

This chain connects TRBV6-6 to TRBJ1-1, with 7 bases identical to TRBD1. The length of the CDR3 is 12 residues. Per germline, CDR1 MNHNY and CDR2 SVGAGI (reference sequence). The V and J ends lost 5 bases and 8 bases, in that order; junction bases with no gene match: 5. The CDR3 sequence: CASSKGDREAFF. The CDR3 DNA is TGTGCCAGCAGTAAGGGGGACAGAGAAGCTTTCTTT.

The chain uses TRBV5-5 and TRBJ2-3, with 11 bases lining up with TRBD2. Germline-derived CDR1 and CDR2 are SGHKS and YYEKEE (reference sequence). Trimming at V came to 4 bases and at J to 4 bases, leaving 5 bases not matched to a gene. There are 15 residues in the CDR3. DNA for the CDR3: TGTGCCAGCAGCGGAACGGGACTAGCGGCAGATACGCAGTATTTT. Protein: CASSGTGLAADTQYF.

This clone was seen once. V gene TRBV6-5 combines with J gene TRBJ1-1, with D unclear. The CDR3 loop spans 13 amino acids. Trimming removed 3 bases from V and 1 base from J, with 6 bases in between. The germline CDR1 and CDR2 sequences are MNHEY and SVGAGI. The CDR3 loop is CASSYLRNTEAFF. The CDR3 DNA is TGTGCCAGCAGTTATTTGAGGAACACTGAAGCTTTCTTT.

The V call is TRBV30, the J call TRBJ2-3; the D gene is possibly TRBD2 (5 bases). This CDR3 contains 13 residues. Looked up from germline, CDR1 is GTSNPN and CDR2 is SVGIG (reference sequence). Trimming removed 2 bases from V and 1 base from J, with 7 bases in between. The CDR3 coding sequence is TGTGCCTGGAGTTCCGGGGGCACAGATACGCAGTATTTT. It encodes CAWSSGGTDTQYF. Drawing the rest from reference TRBV30 and TRBJ2-3, the complete variable domain is SQTIHQWPATLVQPVGSPLSLECTVEGTSNPNLYWYRQAAGRGLQLLFYSVGIGQISSEVPQNLSASRPQDRQFILSSKKLLLSDSGFYLCAWSSGGTDTQYFGPGTRLTVL.

V gene TRBV5-1 combines with J gene TRBJ1-4; 11 nucleotides match TRBD1. J gave up 7 bases and V 0 bases, and 5 bases lay outside the gene matches. Germline CDR1 reads SGHRS; CDR2 reads YFSETQ. The CDR3 contains 16 residues. The CDR3 protein is CASSLAGGQGGEKLFF. The CDR3 nucleotides read TGCGCCAGCAGCTTGGCCGGGGGACAGGGGGGTGAAAAACTGTTTTTT.

The chain recombines TRBV7-9 with TRBJ1-3; D is unclear. CDR1 is SEHNR and CDR2 is FQNEAQ in the germline V gene (reference sequence). Trimming stripped 1 base from V and 3 bases from J, with 7 bases between. The CDR3 covers 14 residues. CDR3 nucleotides: TGTGCCAGCAGCTTAGAGGGCAATGGAAACACCATATATTTT. Amino acid sequence: CASSLEGNGNTIYF.

This chain uses TRBV7-9 with TRBJ1-2, with 12 bases fitting TRBD1. The CDR3 totals 16 residues. The germline V gene encodes CDR1 SEHNR and CDR2 FQNEAQ (reference sequence). Losses at the gene ends were 6 bases for V and 3 bases for J; bases not matched to a gene: 8. The CDR3 is CASSSGQGAGDYGYTF. The CDR3 DNA reads TGTGCCAGCAGTTCGGGACAGGGGGCTGGGGACTATGGCTACACCTTC. The variable domain in full, with the rest retrieved from reference TRBV7-9 and TRBJ1-2, is DTGVSQNPRHKITKRGQNVTFRCDPISEHNRLYWYRQTLGQGPEFLTYFQNEAQLEKSRLLSDRFSAERPKGSFSTLEIQRTEQGDSAMYLCASSSGQGAGDYGYTFGSGTRLTVV.